Below are 28 T cell receptor beta chains sequenced from a single sample in a study of cytomegalovirus exposure and HLA in healthy donors. TCRdb keeps only in-frame clones here, not all; method: immunoSEQ multiplex PCR. The sample contains about 120,000 clones, 89% of which appear only once. The material sequenced was PBMCs. The receptors were sampled from a woman aged 18-29 years in good health and CMV-seronegative.

This clone was seen more than once but under ten times. The V and J genes are TRBV13 and TRBJ2-7; 7 nucleotides match TRBD2. Germline V gene data show CDR1 as PRHDT and CDR2 as FYEKMQ (reference sequence). This CDR3 is 16 amino acids long. V lost 5 bases, J lost 7 bases, and 17 bases stayed unmatched. The chain's CDR3 is CASSPRGTTLRREQYF. In DNA, the CDR3 is TGTGCCAGCAGCCCCCGGGGGACTACCCTACGAAGGGAGCAGTACTTC.

This chain uses TRBV25-1 with TRBJ1-1; unclear D gene. The germline V gene has CDR1 MGHDK and CDR2 SYGVNS. Deletions cut 2 bases from V and 7 bases from J, with 26 bases between. The CDR3 is 18 amino acids. The CDR3, as DNA: TGTGCCAGCAGTGAAAGTAGCCGGGTCTACAATCCCCACGGTGAAGCTTTCTTT. Encoded protein: CASSESSRVYNPHGEAFF.

The rearrangement joins TRBV4-1 to TRBJ2-3; D is undetermined. Trimming took off 0 bases at V and 0 bases at J, with 7 bases between the two ends. Germline assignment: CDR1 MGHRA and CDR2 YSYEKL. The CDR3 loop spans 15 amino acids. The CDR3: CASSQDALSTDTQYF. The DNA of the CDR3 is TGCGCCAGCAGCCAAGATGCACTCAGCACAGATACGCAGTATTTT.

V is TRBV6-6 and J is TRBJ2-1; TRBD2 matches 9 bases. The trim removed 10 bases at V and 8 bases at J, leaving 12 bases unmatched. The CDR3 contains 14 residues. Germline CDR1 reads MNHNY; CDR2 reads SVGAGI (reference sequence). This CDR3 reads CATTYSGSGDEQFF. CDR3 in DNA: TGTGCCACAACCTATAGCGGGAGCGGGGATGAGCAGTTCTTC.

CDR3 sequence: CASSEERTGIHEQYF. In DNA, the CDR3 is TGTGCCAGCAGTGAAGAGCGTACAGGGATCCACGAGCAGTACTTC. The rearrangement links TRBV2 to TRBJ2-7, with TRBD1 as a possible D gene (6 bases). CDR1 is SNHLY and CDR2 is FYNNEI in the germline V gene. The length of the CDR3 is 15 residues. The V and J ends lost 1 base and 5 bases respectively, with 15 bases between them. Combining the CDR3 with reference TRBV2 and TRBJ2-7 gives the whole variable domain EPEVTQTPSHQVTQMGQEVILRCVPISNHLYFYWYRQILGQKVEFLVSFYNNEISEKSEIFDDQFSVERPDGSNFTLKIRSTKLEDSAMYFCASSEERTGIHEQYFGPGTRLTVT.

This clone has just one count. This rearrangement joins TRBV6-9 to TRBJ1-3; D not certain. This CDR3 is 11 amino acids long. V lost 5 bases and J 6 bases, leaving 5 bases between the germline ends. Looked up from germline, CDR1 is MNHGY and CDR2 is SVAAGI. The CDR3 here is CASSGQNTIYF. The CDR3 DNA sequence: TGTGCCAGCAGTGGGCAAAACACCATATATTTT.

This sequence joins TRBV29-1 and TRBJ1-2; TRBD1 matches at 10 bases. Trimming took 7 bases from V and 4 from J; bases not matched to a gene: 6. Germline values: CDR1 SQVTM, CDR2 ANQGSEA. CDR3 length: 13 residues. The CDR3 DNA reads TGCAGCGACCGGGACAGGGGAATCTATGGCTACACCTTC. Its protein is CSDRDRGIYGYTF. The full variable domain, with the rest looked up from reference TRBV29-1 and TRBJ1-2, is SAVISQKPSRDICQRGTSLTIQCQVDSQVTMMFWYRQQPGQSLTLIATANQGSEATYESGFVIDKFPISRPNLTFSTLTVSNMSPEDSSIYLCSDRDRGIYGYTFGSGTRLTVV.

In this sample, this clone turned up once. The chain carries TRBV7-9 and TRBJ1-5; TRBD1 matches at 7 bases. Germline trimming cut 5 bases from V and 7 bases from J; bases unmatched to any gene: 5. Germline-derived CDR1 and CDR2 are SEHNR and FQNEAQ (reference sequence). The CDR3 length is 13 residues. CDR3: CASSLWTGQPQHF. In DNA, the CDR3 is TGTGCCAGCAGCCTGTGGACAGGACAGCCCCAGCATTTT.

The chain uses TRBV6-1 and TRBJ2-1; 9 nucleotides match TRBD1. Per the germline V gene, CDR1 is MNHNS and CDR2 is SASEGT. Trimming at V came to 11 bases and at J to 7 bases, leaving 15 bases not matched to a gene. CDR3 length equals 15 residues. In DNA form, the CDR3 reads TGTGCCGCAGCTAGACTACAGGGGGCGTCTAATGAGCAGTTCTTC. Translation gives CAAARLQGASNEQFF.

The chain uses TRBV6-5 and TRBJ1-2; TRBD1 matches at 8 bases. With V trimmed by 6 bases and J by 8 bases, 8 bases remained unmatched. The CDR3 has 13 amino acids. Germline V gene data show CDR1 as MNHEY and CDR2 as SVGAGI. The CDR3 protein is CASSWTGSSGYTF. Here the CDR3 DNA reads TGTGCCAGCAGCTGGACAGGGTCTAGCGGCTACACCTTC.

This clone appeared a single time. The chain has TRBV7-8 and TRBJ2-7, with a tentative D call TRBD1 (5 bases). The germline CDR1 and CDR2 sequences are SGHVS and FQNEAQ. V dropped 1 base and J dropped 1 base, with 8 bases sitting between them. The CDR3 is made up of 14 amino acids. The CDR3 reads CASSLGTGSYEQYF. CDR3 nucleotides: TGTGCCAGCAGCTTAGGCACAGGATCCTACGAGCAGTACTTC. Filled out from reference TRBV7-8 and TRBJ2-7, the complete variable domain reads GAGVSQSPRYKVAKRGQDVALRCDPISGHVSLFWYQQALGQGPEFLTYFQNEAQLDKSGLPSDRFFAERPEGSVSTLKIQRTQQEDSAVYLCASSLGTGSYEQYFGPGTRLTVT.

This chain links TRBV5-1 with TRBJ1-3; D unresolved. V lost 0 bases, J lost 2 bases, and 6 bases lay in between. Germline V gives CDR1 SGHRS, CDR2 YFSETQ. This CDR3 contains 14 residues. This CDR3 reads CASSLAGTGNTIYF. For the CDR3, the DNA is TGCGCCAGCAGCTTGGCGGGAACTGGAAACACCATATATTTT.

This clone came up many times. The chain links TRBV6-4 to TRBJ2-3; 10 bases match TRBD1. Germline CDR1 and CDR2: MRHNA and SNTAGT. Trimming removed 2 bases from V and 1 base from J; junction bases left unmatched: 0. The CDR3 consists of 15 residues. The CDR3 coding sequence is TGTGCCAGCAGTGACGGGACAGGGGGCACAGATACGCAGTATTTT. Protein sequence: CASSDGTGGTDTQYF.

The chain couples TRBV11-2 to TRBJ2-5; maybe TRBD1 (6 bases). Germline loops: CDR1 SGHAT, CDR2 FQNNGV. This CDR3 is built from 12 residues. Trimming pared 5 bases from V and 7 bases from J, leaving 11 bases between. CDR3 sequence: CASSPGQTTQYF. The DNA for the CDR3 is TGTGCCAGCAGCCCCGGACAGACGACCCAGTACTTC.

The chain joins TRBV18 to TRBJ1-1; maybe TRBD1 (5 bases). This CDR3 has 15 residues. CDR1 is KGHSH, CDR2 LQKENI, per germline. Trimming took 3 bases from V and 6 from J, leaving 17 bases between them. CDR3 coding DNA: TGTGCCAGCTCACCGGGGGGTGGTGTGGGCCCTGAAGCTTTCTTT. This encodes CASSPGGGVGPEAFF.

This clone occurred once. This sequence joins TRBV10-2 and TRBJ2-5, with TRBD2 identical over 10 bases. J was trimmed by 1 base and V by 4 bases; bases with no gene match: 3. Germline CDR1 WSHSY, CDR2 SAAADI. This CDR3 is built from 15 residues. The DNA of the CDR3 is TGCGCCAGCAGTGTAACTAGCGGGGTCCAAGAGACCCAGTACTTC. This sequence encodes CASSVTSGVQETQYF.

This sequence joins TRBV6-5 and TRBJ2-7; tentatively, D is TRBD2 (5 bases). Germline values: CDR1 MNHEY, CDR2 SVGAGI. With 6 bases removed from V and 3 bases from J, the gap between germline ends came to 12 bases. The CDR3 consists of 13 residues. This CDR3 is CASRKDWNYEQYF. The CDR3, as DNA: TGTGCCAGCAGGAAGGACTGGAACTACGAGCAGTACTTC.

V usage is TRBV27 and J usage is TRBJ2-2; 8 bases map to TRBD1. The CDR3 covers 16 residues. Germline V lookup: CDR1 MNHEY, CDR2 SMNVEV (reference sequence). J gave up 2 bases and V 1 base, and 3 bases lay outside the gene matches. The CDR3 loop reads CASSLYGTGNTGELFF. The CDR3 nucleotides read TGTGCCAGCAGTTTATACGGGACAGGTAACACCGGGGAGCTGTTTTTT.

This clone was seen just once. The chain links TRBV2 to TRBJ2-7; D gene uncertain. CDR1 and CDR2 (germline): SNHLY, FYNNEI. The CDR3 has 14 amino acids. The V gene lost 4 bases and the J gene lost 2 bases, with 12 bases spanning the gap. The CDR3 protein is CASSGQAATYEQYF. For the CDR3, the DNA is TGTGCCAGCAGTGGTCAGGCTGCAACCTACGAGCAGTACTTC.

The chain combines TRBV5-1 with TRBJ2-3; 7 positions agree with TRBD2. The CDR3 sequence is 15 residues long. V lost 2 bases and J lost 5; bases outside the gene matches: 8. Germline loops: CDR1 SGHRS, CDR2 YFSETQ. The CDR3 region has the DNA TGCGCCAGCAGCTTTTGGCGGGAGACGGGAGATACGCAGTATTTT. This translates into CASSFWRETGDTQYF. Filled out from reference TRBV5-1 and TRBJ2-3, the complete variable domain reads KAGVTQTPRYLIKTRGQQVTLSCSPISGHRSVSWYQQTPGQGLQFLFEYFSETQRNKGNFPGRFSGRQFSNSRSEMNVSTLELGDSALYLCASSFWRETGDTQYFGPGTRLTVL.

J is TRBJ2-7 and V is TRBV11-3; TRBD1 agrees at 10 bases. The germline CDR1 and CDR2 sequences are SGHNT and YENEEA. The length of the CDR3 is 14 residues. Unmatched junction bases numbered 3, after V lost 4 bases and J lost 3 bases. CDR3 in amino acids: CASSSGTGVYEQYF. Written as DNA, the CDR3 is TGTGCCAGCAGCTCCGGGACAGGGGTCTACGAGCAGTACTTC.

CDR3: CASGRTSGSSYEQYF. In DNA form, the CDR3 reads TGTGCCAGCGGACGGACTAGCGGGAGTTCGTACGAGCAGTACTTC. The chain has TRBV10-3 and TRBJ2-7; TRBD2 agrees at 13 bases. Per germline, CDR1 ENHRY and CDR2 SYGVKD. The CDR3 has 15 amino acids. Losses at the gene ends were 10 bases for V and 4 bases for J; bases not matched to a gene: 10.

The V gene is TRBV5-1, the J gene TRBJ2-7; a weak D match, TRBD2 (7 bases). The CDR3 has 14 amino acids. Germline-derived CDR1 and CDR2 are SGHRS and YFSETQ. V was shortened by 4 bases and J by 5 bases, with 16 bases between the two germline ends. CDR3 residues: CASSPRGPYHEQYF. The CDR3 DNA reads as TGCGCCAGCAGCCCGCGGGGGCCGTACCACGAGCAGTACTTC.

The CDR3 region is CASSLDFRQVLNIQYF. CDR3 in DNA: TGTGCCAGCAGCTTAGATTTTAGACAGGTACTAAACATTCAGTACTTC. V and J are TRBV11-2 and TRBJ2-4; perhaps TRBD1 as D (6 bases). Germline values: CDR1 SGHAT, CDR2 FQNNGV. Trimming removed 0 bases at V and 6 bases at J, with 15 bases between. The CDR3 covers 16 residues.

The J gene is TRBJ1-1, the V gene TRBV11-2; unclear D gene. This CDR3 is built from 14 residues. Trimming cost V 5 bases and J 0 bases, with 10 bases left between them. CDR1 and CDR2 (germline): SGHAT, FQNNGV. CDR3 nucleotides: TGTGCCAGCAGCGGTGTGGGCCTGAACACTGAAGCTTTCTTT. Translating it yields CASSGVGLNTEAFF.

This clone appeared once. V gene TRBV9 combines with J gene TRBJ2-7; D unresolved. The germline gives CDR1 SGDLS, CDR2 YYNGEE. V was pared by 0 bases and J by 4 bases, with 11 bases between. This CDR3 spans 14 amino acids. As DNA, the CDR3 is TGTGCCAGCAGCGTAGCACCTGAGAAGTACGAGCAGTACTTC. The encoded protein is CASSVAPEKYEQYF.

The chain recombines TRBV13 with TRBJ2-7; D is undetermined. Trimming stripped 0 bases from V and 2 bases from J, with 8 bases between. Germline values: CDR1 PRHDT, CDR2 FYEKMQ (reference sequence). The CDR3 runs to 14 residues. The CDR3 reads CASSLGIRAYEQYF. The CDR3 DNA sequence: TGTGCCAGCAGCTTAGGGATCCGGGCCTACGAGCAGTACTTC.

This clone was observed a few times. CDR3 nucleotide sequence: TGTGCCAGCAGCCTAGGTGTGAACACTGAAGCTTTCTTT. Its protein is CASSLGVNTEAFF. The rearrangement uses TRBV6-5 and TRBJ1-1; D not resolved. Germline V lookup: CDR1 MNHEY, CDR2 SVGAGI. The V end was cut by 6 bases, the J end by 0 bases, with 8 bases between. The length of the CDR3 is 13 residues.